This TCR beta chain was retrieved from a study of blood T cell repertoires in COVID-19. About the study: T cells, B-cell-depleted T cells, or PBMCs provided the cDNA or gDNA that served as material.

During active infection, Seattle patients enrolled and were then monitored through disease. This CDR3 has 16 residues. Germline lookup yields CDR1 LGHDT and CDR2 YNNKEL (reference sequence). V lost 4 bases, J lost 4 bases, and 2 bases stayed unmatched. Clones were sequenced by immunoSEQ multiplex PCR, and TCRdb holds only the in-frame ones, with some missing. The sample carries 130,000 to 150,000 clones, 80% to 90% recorded once. The material sequenced was peripheral blood. The chain uses TRBV3-1 (or the pseudogene TRBV3-2) and TRBJ2-2; 14 bases map to TRBD2. The origin of this receptor is an older woman with COVID-19, enrolled during active disease. Here the CDR3 reads CASSRGLAGGTGELFF. Written as DNA, the CDR3 is TGTGCCAGCAGCCGAGGACTAGCGGGGGGCACCGGGGAGCTGTTTTTT.